This T cell receptor (beta chain) is from a study of post-analysis software for immune sequencing data. Findings and caveats of the study: In patients, TRBV5-6, TRBV5-1 and TRBV20-1 belonged to several TRBV segments found more frequently than in controls.

Of note for this clonotype: Its antigen is still unknown.

Presence of unique molecular identifiers characterized the TCR beta cDNA libraries. MiXCR was run by TCRdb on the PCR reads, yielding one entry per CDR3 protein. This table has hundreds of thousands of distinct CDR3 sequences, roughly 58% appearing once. V lost 6 bases to trimming and J lost 3 bases; unmatched junction nucleotides: 19. Germline CDR1 and CDR2: MNHNS and SASEGT. The CDR3 contains 18 residues. V is TRBV6-1 and J is TRBJ2-7, with TRBD1 identical over 8 bases. This clonotype was obtained from a girl between 10 and 17 years old with multiple sclerosis. The sequencing sample was made of blood. The CDR3 DNA reads as TGTGCCAGCAGCCAAAAGGGACAGGCTGAAATTGGCAGCTACGAGCAGTACTTC. Encoded protein: CASSQKGQAEIGSYEQYF.